A single sample is the source of the 6 T cell receptor beta chains below, sequenced in a study of CXCR3-negative and CXCR3-positive naive CD8 T cells (dated by TCRdb to between 2017 and 2020). What the work shows at the level of the full study, not this receptor alone: TRB CDR3s from CXCR3-positive naive cells showed higher hydrophobicity (lower Kidera factor 4), lower energy, and higher strength and volume indices than CXCR3-negative naive cells.

For these receptors, no antigen is known. Sequenced on a NextSeq 550. The Human TCR Profiling Kit (MiLaboratory) was used to make UMI-labeled 5' RACE TRB cDNA libraries. TCRdb reprocessed the reads and lists each CDR3 protein sequence as a single entry, with no DNA. The sample table includes approximately 90,000 distinct CDR3 sequences. The top ten hold 0.5% to 0.6% of the sample. The material sequenced was naive CXCR3+ CD8+ T cells from blood. The cell subset or site label here, explained by the study, means: CD45RO-CCR7+CD27+CD95- naive CD8+ T cells expressing CXCR3 (TNR3+). These receptors all come from a human donor in good health. Some clones in this sample may be carry-over from other donors' samples.

The rearrangement links TRBV6-4 to TRBJ2-1; TCRdb's D gene call, TRBD1, goes unchecked for lack of DNA. This CDR3 has 16 residues. Germline CDR1 is MRHNA and CDR2 is SNTAGT. CDR3: CASSVRGGGSYNEQFF.

The rearrangement joins TRBV19 to TRBJ1-1; with no DNA, the TCRdb D assignment of TRBD1 cannot be verified. Germline V gene data show CDR1 as LNHDA and CDR2 as SQIVND (reference sequence). The CDR3 runs to 14 residues. CDR3 protein: CASQHIGADTEAFF.

The genes are TRBV28 and TRBJ2-7. The CDR3 contains 14 residues. Germline CDR1 reads MDHEN; CDR2 reads SYDVKM. The CDR3 sequence is CASSLGSYPYEQYF.

The V and J genes are TRBV5-1 and TRBJ2-1; lacking DNA, the TRBD2 call made by TCRdb goes unchecked. Germline CDR1 and CDR2: SGHRS and YFSETQ. This CDR3 region has 17 residues. The CDR3 region is CASSLESSGGLRNEQFF.

This sequence joins TRBV20-1 and TRBJ1-5; TCRdb's assignment of TRBD1 cannot be checked, as there is no DNA. In germline, CDR1 is DFQATT, CDR2 SNEGSKA (reference sequence). The CDR3 is 18 amino acids. The CDR3 protein is CSATGPSTGKNSNQPQHF.

V is TRBV3-1 and J is TRBJ2-2. The germline V gene encodes CDR1 LGHDT and CDR2 YNNKEL (reference sequence). This CDR3 contains 16 residues. CDR3 sequence: CASSQNRIGNTGELFF. Together with reference TRBV3-1 and TRBJ2-2, the CDR3 gives the full variable domain: DTAVSQTPKYLVTQMGNDKSIKCEQNLGHDTMYWYKQDSKKFLKIMFSYNNKELIINETVPNRFSPKSPDKAHLNLHINSLELGDSAVYFCASSQNRIGNTGELFFGEGSRLTVL.